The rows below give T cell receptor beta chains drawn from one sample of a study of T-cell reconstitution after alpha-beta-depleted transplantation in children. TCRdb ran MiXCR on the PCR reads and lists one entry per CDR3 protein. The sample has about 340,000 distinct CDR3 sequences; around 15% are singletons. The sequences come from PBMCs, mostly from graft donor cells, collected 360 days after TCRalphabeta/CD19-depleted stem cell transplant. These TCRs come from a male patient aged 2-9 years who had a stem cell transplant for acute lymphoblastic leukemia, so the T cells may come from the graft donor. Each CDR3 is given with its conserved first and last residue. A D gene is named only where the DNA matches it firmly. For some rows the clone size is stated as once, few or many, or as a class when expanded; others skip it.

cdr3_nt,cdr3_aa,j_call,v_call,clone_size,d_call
TGTGCCAGCAGCCCGGGACAGCCTGGAAACACCATATATTTT,CASSPGQPGNTIYF,TRBJ1-3,TRBV5-4,few,TRBD1
TGTGCCAGCAGCCACACCGCCACCGGGGAGCTGTTTTTT,CASSHTATGELFF,TRBJ2-2,TRBV4-2,NA,NA
TGTGCCAGCAGGACCCTCTTGCGGAAAAGCTCCTACGAGCAGTACTTC,CASRTLLRKSSYEQYF,TRBJ2-7,TRBV28,few,NA
TGTGCCAGCAGCCATTACGGCTCTGGGGCCAACGTCCTGACTTTC,CASSHYGSGANVLTF,TRBJ2-6,TRBV3-1,NA,NA
TGTGCCAGCAGTTCTTCACCGGGACAGGCGTCTCCAAGTTCACCCCTCCACTTT,CASSSSPGQASPSSPLHF,TRBJ1-6,TRBV6-5,few,TRBD1
TGTGCCAGTAGAGACAGGGGAGGCTACGAGCAGTACTTC,CASRDRGGYEQYF,TRBJ2-7,TRBV19,many,TRBD1
TGTGCCAGCAGCTTAGGGGGATTCTCTGGGGCCAACGTCCTGACTTTC,CASSLGGFSGANVLTF,TRBJ2-6,TRBV7-6,NA,NA
TGTGCCAGCAGCTTAGGGGGCCGGATCTACACCGGGGAGCTGTTTTTT,CASSLGGRIYTGELFF,TRBJ2-2,TRBV7-6,NA,NA
TGCAGTGCCCCCCAGTCAGGGAACTATGGCTACACCTTC,CSAPQSGNYGYTF,TRBJ1-2,TRBV20-1,NA,NA
TGTGCCAGCAGTCTTGGGGACAGCAGTCTCAATGAGCAGTTCTTC,CASSLGDSSLNEQFF,TRBJ2-1,TRBV7-9,NA,TRBD1
TGCGCCAGCAGCCTGACTAGCGGGAGTCTGGAGACCCAGTACTTC,CASSLTSGSLETQYF,TRBJ2-5,TRBV5-1,NA,TRBD2
TGTGCCAGCAGTTTAAGTTTTACTAGTTTCGACGAGCAGTACTTC,CASSLSFTSFDEQYF,TRBJ2-7,TRBV28,NA,NA
TGCAGTGCTAGACTAGCGGGGCTGGGGCAGTTCTTC,CSARLAGLGQFF,TRBJ2-1,TRBV20-1,few,TRBD2
TGCGCCAGCAGCCAAGAACGGTGGCTCAATCAGCCCCAGCATTTT,CASSQERWLNQPQHF,TRBJ1-5,TRBV4-1,once,NA
TGCAGCGTTCCAGGGTCAGGAAACACCATATATTTT,CSVPGSGNTIYF,TRBJ1-3,TRBV29-1,few,NA
TGTGCCTGCAGGCGGACAGCGCGTTTCTCCTATAATTCACCCCTCCACTTT,CACRRTARFSYNSPLHF,TRBJ1-6,TRBV3-1,NA,NA
TGTGCCAGCAGGGGAGATTATGGCTACACCTTC,CASRGDYGYTF,TRBJ1-2,TRBV27,few,NA
TGTGCCTGGACAGTTGCGGGAGAGCAGTTCTTC,CAWTVAGEQFF,TRBJ2-1,TRBV30,NA,NA
TGTGCCAGCAGCCCCGTAATAGCGGGAGTAACTCACTACGAGCAGTACTTC,CASSPVIAGVTHYEQYF,TRBJ2-7,TRBV12-3/TRBV12-4,few,TRBD2
TGTGCCATCGGGGGGAGTCCCTTCTCTGGAAACACCATATATTTT,CAIGGSPFSGNTIYF,TRBJ1-3,TRBV28,few,NA
TGCAGCGTTGGTTACCTGCGGAGGGGCACAGATACGCAGTATTTT,CSVGYLRRGTDTQYF,TRBJ2-3,TRBV29-1,few,NA
TGTGCCACCAGTGATACAGGGGTCGTTCAAGAGACCCAGTACTTC,CATSDTGVVQETQYF,TRBJ2-5,TRBV24-1,NA,TRBD1
TGTGCCAGCAGGCCGGGACTAGCCGAATCCTACGAGCAGTACTTC,CASRPGLAESYEQYF,TRBJ2-7,TRBV12-3/TRBV12-4,many,TRBD2
TGTGCCACCAGTACCAGGGGGTTCGGCGAGACCCAGTACTTC,CATSTRGFGETQYF,TRBJ2-5,TRBV24-1,NA,TRBD1
TGCGCCAGCAGTCAAACGGACAGGGCAGTAGCTAACTATGGCTACACCTTC,CASSQTDRAVANYGYTF,TRBJ1-2,TRBV4-3,NA,TRBD1
TGCAGCGTTGAGTTTTCGGGTCTGGAGGGCCGGGGAGATACGCAGTATTTT,CSVEFSGLEGRGDTQYF,TRBJ2-3,TRBV29-1,NA,NA
TGCAGTGCTAGTACGGAAAAGAACACCGGGGAGCTGTTTTTT,CSASTEKNTGELFF,TRBJ2-2,TRBV20-1,few,NA
TGTGCCAGCAGCTTGACTAGCGGGGATCAAGAGACCCAGTACTTC,CASSLTSGDQETQYF,TRBJ2-5,TRBV11-2,few,TRBD2
TGTGCCAGCAGCCAACCCCCCACAGATACGCAGTATTTT,CASSQPPTDTQYF,TRBJ2-3,TRBV4-2,NA,NA
TGCGCCAGCAGCTTGGATCCCTTCCAGACGCAGTATTTT,CASSLDPFQTQYF,TRBJ2-3,TRBV5-1,few,NA
TGCGCCAGCAGCCAAGAACGAGACAGCGGGGAGCTGTTTTTT,CASSQERDSGELFF,TRBJ2-2,TRBV4-1,few,NA
TGCGCCAGCAGCGGGACAGGGACTGAGCAGTTCTTC,CASSGTGTEQFF,TRBJ2-1,TRBV5-1,NA,TRBD1
TGTGCCATCAGTTTGGCTAGGGGATCGGGGGCCATAGGCTATGGCTACACCTTC,CAISLARGSGAIGYGYTF,TRBJ1-2,TRBV12-3/TRBV12-4,NA,NA
TGTGCCTGGAGTGTAGTAGGGTACAATGAGCAGTTCTTC,CAWSVVGYNEQFF,TRBJ2-1,TRBV30,NA,NA
TGTGCCAGCAGGATTAGCGGGAGTGAATTTAGGGACAATGAGCAGTTCTTC,CASRISGSEFRDNEQFF,TRBJ2-1,TRBV6-6,NA,TRBD2
TGTGCCAGCAGTTTACAGTACTATCAGCCCCAGCATTTT,CASSLQYYQPQHF,TRBJ1-5,TRBV12-3/TRBV12-4,NA,NA
TGTGCCAGCAGCCCCACTAGCGGGAGGGCCTACAATGAGCAGTTCTTC,CASSPTSGRAYNEQFF,TRBJ2-1,TRBV12-3/TRBV12-4,NA,TRBD2
TGTGCCAGCAGCGCCCAGAGGTACGAGCAGTACTTC,CASSAQRYEQYF,TRBJ2-7,TRBV7-2,few,NA
TGCAGCGTCACAATGGGGACAGGGCGGATTGAAGCTTTCTTT,CSVTMGTGRIEAFF,TRBJ1-1,TRBV29-1,NA,TRBD1
TGCAGCGTTGAAGATGAAGGGGGCAACTACGAGCAGTACTTC,CSVEDEGGNYEQYF,TRBJ2-7,TRBV29-1,NA,TRBD1